This T cell receptor beta chain was sequenced in a study of blood T cell repertoires in COVID-19. Only in-frame clones appear in the TCRdb table, and some are missing; sequencing was by immunoSEQ multiplex PCR. The data show 200,000 to 250,000 clones, 70% to 85% seen once. Germline V gene data show CDR1 as WNHNN and CDR2 as SYGVQD (reference sequence). V trimming: 1 base; J trimming: 1 base; junction bases outside the gene matches: 9. The CDR3 has 17 amino acids. The chain links TRBV10-1 to TRBJ2-7; TRBD1 aligns across 8 bases. The TCR originated in a middle-aged man with active or convalescent COVID-19. Sequences were obtained from peripheral blood. The CDR3 nucleotides are TGCGCCAGCAGTGAGTTGCAGGGGGCGGGATTGTCCTACGAGCAGTACGTC. Its protein is CASSELQGAGLSYEQYV.